What follows is one T cell receptor (beta chain) and its context. Its target is unknown. The data were produced by immunoSEQ multiplex PCR, yet TCRdb's version contains in-frame clones alone and is incomplete. The sample has about 400,000 clones; approximately 92% are singletons. Treatment meaning: around 19 received Ad26.COV2.S at low or high dose, single or two shots; several received placebo; per-sample allocation not given. Samples analyzed were those drawn on day 63 after the first vaccine or placebo injection. These data come from a study of Ad26.COV2.S vaccination and SARS-CoV-2 variants. Overall study findings and caveats: Spike-specific responses of CD8+ and CD4+ T cells were reported to display substantial breadth after vaccination.

The receptor comes from a person aged 18-60 years who received the Ad26.COV2.S COVID-19 vaccine or a placebo. The sequencing here drew on peripheral blood, taken in a trial of Ad26.COV2.S vaccine versus placebo.

In DNA form, the CDR3 reads TGTGCCAGCAGCTTAGGCGGGGGGACCAGCACAGATACGCAGTATTTT. It codes for CASSLGGGTSTDTQYF. V usage is TRBV13 and J usage is TRBJ2-3; TRBD2 aligns across 7 bases. The CDR3 extends over 16 amino acids. Germline V gives CDR1 PRHDT, CDR2 FYEKMQ (reference sequence). The J segment lost 0 bases and the V segment lost 0 bases, leaving 3 bases of the junction unmatched.